This TCR beta chain was observed in a study of CD8 T cells in ankylosing spondylitis. Study-level findings and limits: Blood of patients with ankylosing spondylitis appeared to be characterized by a TCR beta motif of about 8 highly homologous variants.

TCRdb ran MiXCR on the 5' RACE reads and lists one entry per CDR3 protein. The repertoire holds some 800,000 distinct CDR3 sequences, with 12% as singletons. This clonotype was detected many times. Its antigen remains unknown. Sequenced sample: blood, either unsorted or a sorted T cell fraction (not recorded which). The origin of this receptor is a male donor with ankylosing spondylitis.

The CDR3 sequence is CSVDPGGDSYEQYF. The CDR3, as DNA: TGCAGCGTTGACCCAGGGGGTGACTCCTACGAGCAGTACTTC. The chain carries TRBV29-1 and TRBJ2-7, with 7 positions matching TRBD1. V was pared by 3 bases and J by 0 bases, with 5 bases of the junction left unmatched. Per germline, CDR1 SQVTM and CDR2 ANQGSEA. This CDR3 region has 14 residues.